Presented here are 2 T cell receptor beta chains from one specimen sequenced in a study of blood T cell repertoires in COVID-19. Libraries were prepared by immunoSEQ multiplex PCR; TCRdb keeps only in-frame clonotypes and omits some of them. The repertoire holds 110,000 to 150,000 clones, with about 87% as singletons. Sequencing used peripheral blood. Receptors originate from a woman between 35 and 50 years old with acute or convalescent COVID-19.

The CDR3 bases are TGCGCCAGCAGCCAAGCCAGACAATATCTTGTCCAAGAGACCCAGTACTTC. Protein product: CASSQARQYLVQETQYF. The chain joins TRBV4-1 to TRBJ2-5; no clear D. The germline gives CDR1 MGHRA, CDR2 YSYEKL. This CDR3 is built from 17 residues. V gave up 1 base and J gave up 1 base, with 16 bases separating them.

The chain recombines TRBV27 with TRBJ2-3, with a weak D call TRBD2 (6 bases). In germline, CDR1 is MNHEY, CDR2 SMNVEV (reference sequence). V lost 2 bases and J lost 5, with 11 bases in between. The CDR3 loop spans 14 amino acids. The CDR3 here is CASSLELARDTQYF. The CDR3 DNA reads TGTGCCAGCAGTTTAGAACTAGCCCGAGATACGCAGTATTTT.